Following are 18 T cell receptor beta chains from one sample sequenced in a study of blood T cells in healthy people across ages. For the second PCR, which ran for about 6 to 11 cycles, a sample-barcoded 5' primer and a J-beta primer mix were used. TCRdb reprocessed the 5' RACE reads with MiXCR, giving one entry per CDR3 protein. The sample has about 780,000 distinct CDR3 sequences, around 62% seen once; the top ten hold about 27%. Sequencing input: blood. These receptors were collected from a man younger than 40 in good health.

The chain recombines TRBV12-3 or TRBV12-4 with TRBJ1-2; maybe TRBD1 (6 bases). The CDR3 runs 17 residues. Between the trimmed V and J ends, which lost 3 bases and 3 bases, there was a span of 20 bases. The CDR3 DNA reads as TGTGCCAGCAGTTTTGGGGGGGCAGTACGTGCTCACTATGGCTACACCTTC. Translating gives CASSFGGAVRAHYGYTF.

This chain uses TRBV4-2 with TRBJ2-1; the match to TRBD2 covers 8 bases. J was trimmed by 9 bases and V by 0 bases; bases with no gene match: 10. The CDR3 covers 16 residues. The germline gives CDR1 LGHNA, CDR2 YNFKEQ. The CDR3 DNA reads TGTGCCAGCAGCCAAGATCCGGGGGGGCCTCTGGCTGAGCAGTTCTTC. This gives the protein CASSQDPGGPLAEQFF.

The chain carries TRBV28 and TRBJ2-1; the D gene is possibly TRBD2 (5 bases). Germline values: CDR1 MDHEN, CDR2 SYDVKM. The CDR3 is 14 amino acids. The V end was cut by 7 bases, the J end by 7 bases, with 17 bases between. CDR3 residues: CASNQLGSGNEQFF. In DNA form, the CDR3 reads TGTGCCAGCAACCAGTTGGGTTCGGGGAATGAGCAGTTCTTC.

The chain couples TRBV9 to TRBJ2-3, with D perhaps matching TRBD2 (5 bases). CDR3 length equals 14 residues. The V gene lost 0 bases and the J gene lost 6 bases, with 11 bases spanning the gap. Germline V gene lookup returns CDR1 SGDLS and CDR2 YYNGEE. CDR3 in amino acids: CASSVENWEDTQYF. Here the CDR3 DNA reads TGTGCCAGCAGCGTAGAGAATTGGGAGGATACGCAGTATTTT.

A few counts support this clonotype. V usage is TRBV5-1 and J usage is TRBJ1-4; 7 bases map to TRBD1. From germline, CDR1 is SGHRS and CDR2 YFSETQ. Unmatched junction bases numbered 13, after V lost 1 base and J lost 4 bases. The CDR3 covers 18 residues. The CDR3 spells CASSLRGRQGGSNEKLFF. CDR3 sequence (DNA): TGCGCCAGCAGCTTGAGAGGGCGACAGGGCGGAAGTAATGAAAAACTGTTTTTT.

This clonotype has only a few counts. This chain links TRBV27 with TRBJ1-6; D gene uncertain. The ends were cut back, 4 bases at V and 9 bases at J, with 13 bases in the middle. CDR3 length: 14 residues. Germline lookup yields CDR1 MNHEY and CDR2 SMNVEV (reference sequence). The CDR3 DNA reads TGTGCCAGCAGTTATTCGGGATTTGGTTCACCCCTCCACTTT. It translates to CASSYSGFGSPLHF.

J is TRBJ2-1 and V is TRBV27, with 11 bases fitting TRBD2. Germline CDR1 and CDR2: MNHEY and SMNVEV (reference sequence). V lost 3 bases, J lost 8 bases, and 9 bases stayed unmatched. The length of the CDR3 is 16 residues. CDR3 DNA: TGTGCCAGCAGTTTGTTAGCGGGGGGGCTATCCGATGAGCAGTTCTTC. Translated, it gives CASSLLAGGLSDEQFF.

The V and J genes are TRBV5-1 and TRBJ2-1, with D perhaps TRBD1 (6 bases). Germline CDR1 and CDR2: SGHRS and YFSETQ. The CDR3 runs to 15 residues. Trimming pared 4 bases from V and 1 base from J, leaving 12 bases between. As DNA, the CDR3 is TGCGCCAGCAGCACCGACAGGTGGTCCTACAATGAGCAGTTCTTC. Its protein product is CASSTDRWSYNEQFF.

V and J are TRBV7-3 and TRBJ1-6; possible D gene TRBD1, 5 bases. The CDR3 totals 15 residues. The ends were cut back, 6 bases at V and 7 bases at J, with 16 bases in the middle. Germline CDR1 reads SGHTA; CDR2 reads FQGTGA. The CDR3 sequence is CASREGPRGNSPLHF. The CDR3 DNA reads as TGTGCCAGCAGGGAGGGGCCCCGTGGGAATTCACCCCTCCACTTT.

The sample holds a few counts of this clonotype. The chain recombines TRBV7-2 with TRBJ2-3; perhaps TRBD2 as D (6 bases). The germline V and J ends were trimmed by 5 bases and 1 base, with 16 bases remaining between them. The length of the CDR3 is 16 residues. Germline V gene lookup returns CDR1 SGHTA and CDR2 FQGNSA. The CDR3 loop reads CASSPAGTFGTDTQYF. CDR3 nucleotides: TGTGCCAGCAGCCCTGCGGGGACTTTTGGCACAGATACGCAGTATTTT. The full variable domain, rest sourced from reference TRBV7-2 and TRBJ2-3, is GAGVSQSPSNKVTEKGKDVELRCDPISGHTALYWYRQSLGQGLEFLIYFQGNSAPDKSGLPSDRFSAERTGGSVSTLTIQRTQQEDSAVYLCASSPAGTFGTDTQYFGPGTRLTVL.

This clonotype turned up a few times. The rearrangement joins TRBV5-1 to TRBJ2-5, with a weak D call TRBD2 (6 bases). Germline V gene data show CDR1 as SGHRS and CDR2 as YFSETQ. The length of the CDR3 is 17 residues. V was trimmed by 4 bases and J by 2 bases, leaving 21 bases between them. The CDR3 nucleotides read TGCGCCAGCAGCCCGGAACCGAATCTAGCGAGTCAAGAGACCCAGTACTTC. Encoded protein: CASSPEPNLASQETQYF.

This chain joins TRBV7-2 and TRBJ2-4, with D possibly being TRBD1 or TRBD2 (5 bases each). The J call may be faulty, since TRBJ2-7 better matches the DNA end. The CDR3 consists of 15 residues. Germline V gene sequence: CDR1 SGHTA, CDR2 FQGNSA. Here the CDR3 DNA reads TGTGCCAGCAGCTTTGGATCTGGGACCCCCTACGAGCAGTACTTC. Protein product: CASSFGSGTPYEQYF.

The chain joins TRBV4-3 to TRBJ2-3; no clear D gene. V was trimmed by 0 bases and J by 6 bases, leaving 10 bases between them. The germline V gene encodes CDR1 LGHNA and CDR2 YSLEER. The CDR3 sequence is 14 residues long. The CDR3 coding sequence is TGCGCCAGCAGCCAAGATGGAGCAAGGGATACGCAGTATTTT. Its protein is CASSQDGARDTQYF.

This chain connects TRBV14 to TRBJ2-3; 9 bases line up with TRBD1. The ends lost 6 bases at V and 8 bases at J; junction bases unmatched: 9. Germline-derived CDR1 and CDR2 are SGHDN and FVKESK. The CDR3 has 14 amino acids. The CDR3 reads CASSRQGVSGTQYF. The CDR3 bases are TGTGCCAGCAGTCGACAGGGGGTATCTGGTACGCAGTATTTT. The full variable domain, rest sourced from reference TRBV14 and TRBJ2-3, is EAGVTQFPSHSVIEKGQTVTLRCDPISGHDNLYWYRRVMGKEIKFLLHFVKESKQDESGMPNNRFLAERTGGTYSTLKVQPAELEDSGVYFCASSRQGVSGTQYFGPGTRLTVL.

This chain joins TRBV28 and TRBJ1-2; D remains ambiguous. The V gene lost 5 bases and the J gene lost 7 bases, with 17 bases spanning the gap. The CDR3 runs 14 residues. Germline lookup yields CDR1 MDHEN and CDR2 SYDVKM. This CDR3 reads CASSTIDWAGGYTF. For the CDR3, the DNA is TGTGCCAGCAGTACGATCGACTGGGCAGGTGGCTACACCTTC.

This clonotype turned up a few times. The chain recombines TRBV9 with TRBJ1-2; unclear D gene. Germline assignment: CDR1 SGDLS and CDR2 YYNGEE. Trimming pared 0 bases from V and 0 bases from J, leaving 12 bases between. CDR3 size: 16 residues. The CDR3 coding sequence is TGTGCCAGCAGCGTAGAAGGCACAACAGCTAACTATGGCTACACCTTC. Translating gives CASSVEGTTANYGYTF. The variable domain in full, completed from reference TRBV9 and TRBJ1-2, reads DSGVTQTPKHLITATGQRVTLRCSPRSGDLSVYWYQQSLDQGLQFLIQYYNGEERAKGNILERFSAQQFPDLHSELNLSSLELGDSALYFCASSVEGTTANYGYTFGSGTRLTVV.

The chain couples TRBV6-7 to TRBJ2-3; no reliable D call. TRBV6-7 is flagged as an ORF with uncertain function. V dropped 6 bases and J dropped 2 bases, with 15 bases sitting between them. This CDR3 is built from 15 residues. CDR3 sequence: CASSSSVTVTDTQYF. As DNA, the CDR3 is TGTGCCAGCAGCTCATCGGTGACTGTCACAGATACGCAGTATTTT.

The rearrangement uses TRBV4-3 and TRBJ1-1; D is unclear. Germline-derived CDR1 and CDR2 are LGHNA and YSLEER. The CDR3 is 14 amino acids. Trimming took 0 bases from V and 5 from J, leaving 10 bases between them. In nucleotides, the CDR3 is TGCGCCAGCAGCCAAGATAGGTCGGTGACTGAAGCTTTCTTT. Translated, it gives CASSQDRSVTEAFF.